This T cell receptor beta chain derives from a study of blood T cell repertoires in COVID-19. Cohort placement rested on clinical history that participants reported themselves. A COVID-19 case was met by exposed participants within 2 weeks before study entry. Here immunoSEQ multiplex PCR was the method, and the copy in TCRdb shows in-frame clones only, minus some. The profile shows approximately 260,000 clones, 85% of them singletons. There are a few counts of this clone. Germline-derived CDR1 and CDR2 are LGHNT and FRNRAP. V lost 7 bases and J lost 7; bases outside the gene matches: 12. The CDR3 loop spans 14 amino acids.

Sequencing input: PBMCs or T cells enriched from blood (not recorded which). This clonotype was obtained from a woman between 45 and 65 years old who had been exposed to COVID-19. The V call is TRBV12-5, the J call TRBJ1-1; TRBD1 matches at 7 bases. The DNA of the CDR3 is TGTGCTAGTGCCCGGTTGCAGGGGGAGGTTGAAGCTTTCTTT. Its protein is CASARLQGEVEAFF.